The 27 T cell receptor beta chains below come from one sample, sequenced in a study of cytomegalovirus exposure and HLA in healthy donors. Both 60 Vbeta primers and 13 Jbeta primers went into the PCR. Data came from immunoSEQ multiplex PCR; TCRdb stores just in-frame clones and leaves some out. The sample contains 90,000 to 100,000 clones, roughly 76% of which appear only once. The sample consisted of PBMCs. All receptors derive from a man aged 50 or older in good health and CMV-seronegative.

This rearrangement joins TRBV5-6 to TRBJ2-5; tentative D call: TRBD1 (6 bases). V lost 3 bases to trimming and J lost 5 bases, with 14 bases between them. CDR1 and CDR2 from the germline V gene are SGHDT and YYEEEE. The CDR3 contains 14 residues. The CDR3 loop is CASSWAGVSETQYF. The DNA for the CDR3 is TGTGCCAGCAGCTGGGCAGGGGTGTCGGAGACCCAGTACTTC.

The chain is built from TRBV6-1 and TRBJ1-4, with a tentative D call TRBD1 (5 bases). V lost 8 bases, J lost 0 bases, and 13 bases lay in between. CDR1 is MNHNS and CDR2 is SASEGT in the germline V gene. The CDR3 has 15 amino acids. In DNA form, the CDR3 reads TGTGCCAGCTACCCCTGGGGGGCAACTAATGAAAAACTGTTTTTT. This translates into CASYPWGATNEKLFF.

The V and J genes are TRBV6-5 and TRBJ1-5; D remains ambiguous. Germline CDR1 reads MNHEY; CDR2 reads SVGAGI. This CDR3 comprises 12 residues. The ends were cut back, 6 bases at V and 6 bases at J, with 9 bases in the middle. The CDR3 protein is CASRTGGQPQHF. The CDR3 nucleotides read TGTGCCAGCAGAACCGGAGGTCAGCCCCAGCATTTT.

The chain recombines TRBV5-6 with TRBJ1-1, with 8 positions matching TRBD1. Germline V gives CDR1 SGHDT, CDR2 YYEEEE. This CDR3 has 14 residues. V lost 0 bases to trimming and J lost 4 bases; unmatched junction nucleotides: 2. CDR3 sequence: CASSLGTGTTEAFF. The CDR3, as DNA: TGTGCCAGCAGCTTGGGGACAGGGACCACTGAAGCTTTCTTT.

V usage is TRBV6-1 and J usage is TRBJ2-3; tentatively, D is TRBD1 (6 bases). V was pared by 8 bases and J by 4 bases, with 16 bases between. The CDR3 runs to 14 residues. Germline values: CDR1 MNHNS, CDR2 SASEGT. The CDR3 DNA sequence: TGTGCCAGCGAAGGTGGTGGGGGCCCAGATACGCAGTATTTT. Its protein is CASEGGGGPDTQYF.

The chain combines TRBV11-3 with TRBJ2-1, with 7 bases lining up with TRBD2. The V gene end was trimmed by 3 bases and the J gene end by 9 bases; junction bases not matched to a gene: 5. Germline CDR1 reads SGHNT; CDR2 reads YENEEA. CDR3 length: 13 residues. CDR3 amino acids: CASSFRGEVEQFF. The CDR3 DNA reads TGTGCCAGCAGCTTTCGGGGGGAGGTTGAGCAGTTCTTC.

This clone was recorded once. This same CDR3 is encoded by further DNA sequences in the sample. The chain uses TRBV5-8 and TRBJ1-5; D perhaps matches TRBD1 (6 bases). Trimming took 2 bases from V and 4 from J, leaving 7 bases between them. The germline V gene has CDR1 SGHTS and CDR2 YDEGEE. This CDR3 is built from 13 residues. DNA for the CDR3: TGTGCCAGCAGCTTAACAGGGAATCAGCCCCAGCATTTT. It codes for CASSLTGNQPQHF.

This clone was observed once. The rearrangement uses TRBV25-1 and TRBJ1-1; 8 nucleotides align to TRBD1. The germline gives CDR1 MGHDK, CDR2 SYGVNS. V gave up 9 bases and J gave up 1 base; unmatched junction bases: 10. The CDR3 sequence is 15 residues long. The chain's CDR3 is CASLGQGQKNTEAFF. The CDR3 coding sequence is TGTGCCAGTCTTGGACAGGGCCAAAAGAACACTGAAGCTTTCTTT. Together with reference TRBV25-1 and TRBJ1-1, the CDR3 gives the full variable domain: EADIYQTPRYLVIGTGKKITLECSQTMGHDKMYWYQQDPGMELHLIHYSYGVNSTEKGDLSSESTVSRIRTEHFPLTLESARPSHTSQYLCASLGQGQKNTEAFFGQGTRLTVV.

The V and J genes are TRBV28 and TRBJ1-4; D is possibly TRBD1 (5 bases). This CDR3 spans 16 amino acids. Trimming left V 6 bases short and J 0 bases short, with 14 bases between. Per germline, CDR1 MDHEN and CDR2 SYDVKM. CDR3 loop: CASSPTQGTTNEKLFF. The CDR3, as DNA: TGTGCCAGCAGCCCAACCCAGGGAACAACTAATGAAAAACTGTTTTTT.

This chain uses TRBV15 with TRBJ1-3; 7 nucleotides line up with TRBD1. The CDR3 extends over 14 amino acids. The germline V gene encodes CDR1 LNHNV and CDR2 YYDKDF (reference sequence). V was pared by 7 bases and J by 4 bases, with 7 bases of the junction left unmatched. The CDR3 is CATNRGPPGNTIYF. The CDR3 DNA reads as TGTGCCACCAACAGGGGCCCTCCAGGAAACACCATATATTTT. Full variable domain (missing parts from reference TRBV15 and TRBJ1-3): DAMVIQNPRYQVTQFGKPVTLSCSQTLNHNVMYWYQQKSSQAPKLLFHYYDKDFNNEADTPDNFQSRRPNTSFCFLDIRSPGLGDTAMYLCATNRGPPGNTIYFGEGSWLTVV.

Points on this clone: The sample carries other DNA sequences with the same CDR3. The chain carries TRBV7-6 and TRBJ1-4; 7 bases align to TRBD1. The germline gives CDR1 SGHVS, CDR2 FNYEAQ. This CDR3 is 18 amino acids long. The junction had 16 bases not matched to a gene; V was cut back by 2 bases and J by 7 bases. CDR3 DNA sequence: TGTGCCAGCAGCTTATCCCTGAGGACAGGATGGGGGGCTGAAAAACTGTTTTTT. Protein product: CASSLSLRTGWGAEKLFF.

V and J are TRBV6-5 and TRBJ2-5; 7 nucleotides line up with TRBD2. The length of the CDR3 is 13 residues. V was pared by 6 bases and J by 5 bases, with 6 bases of the junction left unmatched. The germline CDR1 and CDR2 sequences are MNHEY and SVGAGI. The CDR3 DNA reads TGTGCCAGCAGGCCGGGGGGTTCGGAGACCCAGTACTTC. Translated: CASRPGGSETQYF.

In regard to this clone: An end of the junction does not agree with germline; a read error may underlie this. The CDR3, as DNA: TGTTCCAGCAGCTGGGGACAGGATGGCTACACCTTC. Translation: CSSSWGQDGYTF. J is TRBJ1-2 and V is TRBV7-9; 8 positions agree with TRBD1. The CDR3 sequence is 12 residues long. Looked up from germline, CDR1 is SEHNR and CDR2 is FQNEAQ (reference sequence).

V and J are TRBV30 and TRBJ1-1; 7 bases line up with TRBD1. Germline trimming cut 0 bases from V and 2 bases from J; bases unmatched to any gene: 3. Germline CDR1 GTSNPN, CDR2 SVGIG (reference sequence). The CDR3 length is 14 residues. CDR3 protein: CAWSVEGANTEAFF. CDR3 coding DNA: TGTGCCTGGAGTGTAGAGGGGGCCAACACTGAAGCTTTCTTT.

The CDR3, as DNA: TGTGCCAGCAGTCCCCTTGTTGGGCGGGGGTACTCCTACGAGCAGTACTTC. Its protein product is CASSPLVGRGYSYEQYF. The V and J genes are TRBV28 and TRBJ2-5; 7 nucleotides agree with TRBD2. The J call is in doubt because the DNA end fits TRBJ2-7 better. This CDR3 has 17 amino acids. Germline-derived CDR1 and CDR2 are MDHEN and SYDVKM.

The chain recombines TRBV10-3 with TRBJ1-3; D is perhaps TRBD1 (6 bases). Germline V gene sequence: CDR1 ENHRY, CDR2 SYGVKD. This CDR3 is 17 amino acids long. V was trimmed by 0 bases and J by 2 bases, leaving 14 bases between them. CDR3 residues: CAISESPRGGPGNTIYF. The CDR3 coding sequence is TGTGCCATCAGTGAGTCCCCTCGGGGGGGGCCTGGAAACACCATATATTTT.

The J gene is TRBJ1-1, the V gene TRBV2; 8 nucleotides align to TRBD1. The J segment lost 11 bases and the V segment lost 0 bases, leaving 11 bases of the junction unmatched. The germline CDR1 and CDR2 sequences are SNHLY and FYNNEI. The CDR3 has 15 amino acids. In nucleotides, the CDR3 is TGTGCCAGCAGTGAAGCACCGGGACAGGCCGGGGATGCTTTCTTT. Amino acids: CASSEAPGQAGDAFF.

V usage is TRBV27 and J usage is TRBJ2-5; TRBD1 matches at 12 bases. The germline CDR1 and CDR2 sequences are MNHEY and SMNVEV (reference sequence). Unmatched junction bases numbered 5, after V lost 2 bases and J lost 4 bases. The CDR3 is made up of 16 amino acids. CDR3 in DNA: TGTGCCAGCAGTTTAAAACGGGACAGGGGGCGAGAGACCCAGTACTTC. The encoded protein is CASSLKRDRGRETQYF.

The chain is built from TRBV27 and TRBJ2-1; the D gene is possibly TRBD2 (6 bases). The length of the CDR3 is 14 residues. Germline V lookup: CDR1 MNHEY, CDR2 SMNVEV (reference sequence). Deletions cut 1 base from V and 8 bases from J, with 12 bases between. The CDR3 DNA reads TGTGCCAGCAGTTTATTCCGGGGGAGCGATGAGCAGTTCTTC. As protein: CASSLFRGSDEQFF.

The chain joins TRBV11-3 to TRBJ2-1; maybe TRBD2 (6 bases). CDR1 SGHNT and CDR2 YENEEA come from the germline V gene. CDR3 length: 15 amino acids. V was shortened by 5 bases and J by 8 bases, with 19 bases between the two germline ends. The CDR3 DNA reads TGTGCCAGCAGCCCAGATGGCGGGATCGGCCATGAGCAGTTCTTC. It translates to CASSPDGGIGHEQFF.

J is TRBJ2-5 and V is TRBV5-4; 12 bases line up with TRBD2. The CDR3 contains 16 residues. The V gene end was trimmed by 4 bases and the J gene end by 4 bases; junction bases not matched to a gene: 8. CDR1 and CDR2 (germline): SGHNT, YYREEE (reference sequence). CDR3 sequence reads: CASSPRTSGEVETQYF. Here the CDR3 DNA reads TGTGCCAGCAGCCCCCGGACTAGCGGGGAGGTAGAGACCCAGTACTTC.

The gene calls are TRBV6-5 and TRBJ2-2; TRBD1 agrees at 7 bases. CDR1 and CDR2 from the germline V gene are MNHEY and SVGAGI. With V trimmed by 5 bases and J by 0 bases, 3 bases remained unmatched. The CDR3 covers 15 residues. CDR3 DNA sequence: TGTGCCAGCAGTAGGACAGGCCCGAACACCGGGGAGCTGTTTTTT. Translation: CASSRTGPNTGELFF.

The chain uses TRBV5-4 and TRBJ1-1; 11 bases are a match to TRBD1. V lost 4 bases, J lost 3 bases, and 5 bases stayed unmatched. The CDR3 contains 15 residues. Germline CDR1 and CDR2: SGHNT and YYREEE (reference sequence). The CDR3 loop reads CASSTGTGGDTEAFF. The CDR3 nucleotides read TGTGCCAGCAGCACCGGGACAGGGGGGGACACTGAAGCTTTCTTT.

The chain uses TRBV4-2 and TRBJ2-7, with D unresolved. The germline V and J ends were trimmed by 0 bases and 3 bases, with 6 bases remaining between them. CDR3 length equals 13 residues. The germline V gene encodes CDR1 LGHNA and CDR2 YNFKEQ. In DNA form, the CDR3 reads TGTGCCAGCAGCCAAGACCAGGTCTACGAGCAGTACTTC. Protein product: CASSQDQVYEQYF.

The V and J genes are TRBV5-1 and TRBJ2-5; TRBD2 matches 9 bases. This CDR3 is 16 amino acids long. V trimming: 0 bases; J trimming: 5 bases; junction bases outside the gene matches: 8. Germline values: CDR1 SGHRS, CDR2 YFSETQ. This chain's CDR3 is CASSLDGGGAQETQYF. Written as DNA, the CDR3 is TGCGCCAGCAGCTTGGATGGCGGGGGGGCTCAGGAGACCCAGTACTTC.

This rearrangement joins TRBV10-1 to TRBJ2-7; 10 nucleotides line up with TRBD2. Trimming cost V 4 bases and J 6 bases; bases outside gene matches: 6. The CDR3 has 14 amino acids. Per germline, CDR1 WNHNN and CDR2 SYGVQD (reference sequence). The CDR3 is CASSGTAGGGEQYF. Written as DNA, the CDR3 is TGCGCCAGCAGTGGAACAGCGGGGGGGGGCGAGCAGTACTTC.

V gene TRBV10-3 combines with J gene TRBJ1-2; tentative D call: TRBD1 (5 bases). CDR1 is ENHRY, CDR2 SYGVKD, per germline. CDR3 size: 12 residues. V lost 3 bases and J lost 8, with 10 bases in between. CDR3 loop: CAISDAGGGYTF. The CDR3 DNA reads as TGTGCCATCAGTGATGCTGGGGGGGGCTACACCTTC.